This is a list of T cell receptor beta chains from one sample in a study of cytomegalovirus exposure and HLA in healthy donors. Sequencing used immunoSEQ multiplex PCR; TCRdb keeps in-frame clones, though not all of them. The data contain roughly 190,000 clones, 81% of them singletons. Sequences were obtained from PBMCs. The receptors come from a man in his fifties or sixties in good health and CMV-seronegative. Both conserved end residues are part of each CDR3. D genes are given only for firm matches. Where a row states a size, it is once, few, many or the class of an expanded clone; other rows omit it.

clone_size j_call v_call d_call cdr3_aa cdr3_nt
- TRBJ2-7 TRBV5-1 TRBD1 CASSAEGQSYEQYF TGCGCCAGCAGCGCCGAGGGACAGTCCTACGAGCAGTACTTC
- TRBJ1-6 TRBV6-5 - CASSQTGPLHF TGTGCCAGCAGCCAGACAGGACCCCTCCACTTT
- TRBJ2-7 TRBV6-5 TRBD1 CASTGQGAGEQYF TGTGCCAGCACAGGACAGGGGGCGGGGGAGCAGTACTTC
- TRBJ2-1 TRBV7-3 TRBD2 CASSLESGGPYNEQFF TGTGCCAGCAGCTTAGAATCGGGGGGGCCCTACAATGAGCAGTTCTTC
- TRBJ1-1 TRBV11-3 - CASSLDQRAEAFF TGTGCCAGCAGCTTAGACCAGCGGGCTGAAGCTTTCTTT
- TRBJ1-6 TRBV7-9 - CSSSPSGARNSPLHF TGTTCCAGCAGCCCTTCAGGGGCCCGAAATTCACCCCTCCACTTT
- TRBJ2-2 TRBV5-6 - CASSQGSITGELFF TGTGCCAGCAGCCAGGGGAGCATCACCGGGGAGCTGTTTTTT
- TRBJ1-1 TRBV5-4 - CASSLDLGRNTEAFF TGTGCCAGCAGCTTGGATCTTGGCCGGAACACTGAAGCTTTCTTT
- TRBJ1-5 TRBV28 - CASRTDNSNQPQHF TGTGCCAGCCGGACAGACAATAGCAATCAGCCCCAGCATTTT
few TRBJ1-1 TRBV7-2 - CASSWYRDTLNTEAFF TGTGCCAGCAGCTGGTACCGGGACACTCTTAACACTGAAGCTTTCTTT
- TRBJ2-3 TRBV6-1 - CASSPLSTDTQYF TGTGCCAGCAGTCCCCTCAGCACAGATACGCAGTATTTT
- TRBJ2-3 TRBV5-1 - CASSLDKGADTQYF TGCGCCAGCAGCTTGGATAAGGGGGCAGATACGCAGTATTTT
- TRBJ2-1 TRBV30 - CAWSVRAGGSYNEQFF TGTGCCTGGAGTGTCAGAGCGGGCGGCTCCTACAATGAGCAGTTCTTC
- TRBJ2-7 TRBV7-9 - CASSEQGGYEQYF TGTGCCAGCAGCGAACAGGGAGGGTACGAGCAGTACTTC
- TRBJ1-6 TRBV2 TRBD1 CARELGGSSYNSPLHF TGTGCCAGGGAGTTAGGGGGCAGCTCCTATAATTCACCCCTCCACTTT
few TRBJ1-1 TRBV7-9 - CSSSLGRTGRGSSEAFF TGTTCCAGCAGCTTAGGGCGTACAGGGAGAGGAAGTTCTGAAGCTTTCTTT
once TRBJ2-5 TRBV15 - CATRGVLQETQYF TGTGCCACCAGAGGGGTCTTACAAGAGACCCAGTACTTC
- TRBJ2-7 TRBV11-2 TRBD1 CASSLSGQGRYEQYF TGTGCCAGCAGCCTATCAGGACAGGGACGCTACGAGCAGTACTTC
- TRBJ2-1 TRBV7-2 - CASGHRGGEQFF TGTGCCAGCGGACACCGGGGAGGTGAGCAGTTCTTC
- TRBJ2-6 TRBV5-1 TRBD1 CASSLAGQGFSGANVLTF TGCGCCAGCAGCTTGGCGGGACAGGGTTTCTCTGGGGCCAACGTCCTGACTTTC
once TRBJ1-5 TRBV19 - CASRGGQINQPQHF TGTGCCAGTAGGGGGGGGCAGATCAATCAGCCCCAGCATTTT
- TRBJ2-5 TRBV19 - CASSNRQVQETQYF TGTGCCAGTAGTAACCGACAGGTCCAAGAGACCCAGTACTTC
- TRBJ1-1 TRBV27 - CASSSLGSRETFF TGTGCCAGCAGTTCCCTCGGGTCCCGCGAGACTTTCTTT
- TRBJ2-7 TRBV7-8 - CASSSEPGILGDEQYF TGTGCCAGCAGCTCAGAGCCCGGGATCTTAGGCGACGAGCAGTACTTC
once TRBJ2-7 TRBV4-3 TRBD1 CASSQDLRQGHEQYF TGCGCCAGCAGCCAAGATCTACGACAGGGCCACGAGCAGTACTTC
- TRBJ2-4 TRBV5-5 - CASSGSGGLSQNIQYF TGTGCCAGCAGCGGCTCAGGAGGGCTTAGCCAAAACATTCAGTACTTC
- TRBJ2-6 TRBV18 - CASSPGSGANVLTF TGTGCCAGCTCACCAGGGAGTGGGGCCAACGTCCTGACTTTC
once TRBJ1-6 TRBV7-9 - CASSLDADSPLHF TGTGCCAGCAGCTTAGATGCAGATTCACCCCTCCACTTT
- TRBJ2-2 TRBV4-1 - CASSHSTGNTGELFF TGCGCCAGCAGCCATTCGACAGGGAACACCGGGGAGCTGTTTTTT
- TRBJ2-2 TRBV7-2 - CASSSYNRGELFF TGTGCCAGCAGCTCCTATAATCGCGGGGAGCTGTTTTTT
- TRBJ1-1 TRBV6-5 - CASRLTGLNTEAFF TGTGCCAGCAGGCTAACAGGGTTGAACACTGAAGCTTTCTTT
- TRBJ1-1 TRBV11-2 TRBD1 CASSTTGTVGAGAFF TGTGCCAGCAGCACGACCGGGACAGTAGGGGCTGGAGCTTTCTTT
- TRBJ2-7 TRBV13 TRBD1 CASSRTGAYEQYF TGTGCCAGCAGCCGAACAGGGGCCTACGAGCAGTACTTC
few TRBJ1-1 TRBV7-9 - CASSSLTGNTEAFF TGTGCCAGCAGCTCCCTCACGGGGAACACTGAAGCTTTCTTT
- TRBJ2-1 TRBV7-2 - CASSGHIIAEQFF TGTGCCAGCAGCGGCCATATCATAGCTGAGCAGTTCTTC
- TRBJ1-4 TRBV19 - CAAKSGTNEKLFF TGTGCCGCCAAGTCCGGGACTAATGAAAAACTGTTTTTT
- TRBJ1-1 TRBV4-1 - CASSREGNTEAFF TGCGCCAGCAGCCGGGAGGGGAACACTGAAGCTTTCTTT
once TRBJ1-4 TRBV6-5 - CASSYSGDSLFF TGTGCCAGCAGTTACTCTGGGGACTCACTGTTTTTT
few TRBJ1-2 TRBV9 - CASTDLPTGGNYGYTF TGTGCCAGCACCGACCTTCCGACAGGCGGCAACTATGGCTACACCTTC
- TRBJ1-5 TRBV27 TRBD1 CASSLRTGNQPQHF TGTGCCAGCAGTTTAAGGACAGGGAATCAGCCCCAGCATTTT
- TRBJ1-3 TRBV28 TRBD1 CASSWADRVAGNTIYF TGTGCCAGCAGTTGGGCCGACAGGGTAGCTGGAAACACCATATATTTT
- TRBJ2-5 TRBV11-2 - CASSLNRGGEGTQYF TGTGCCAGCAGCCTGAACAGGGGGGGGGAGGGGACCCAGTACTTC
- TRBJ1-1 TRBV18 - CASSPGEGLNTEAFF TGTGCCAGCTCACCGGGGGAGGGCCTGAACACTGAAGCTTTCTTT
- TRBJ2-7 TRBV19 - CASSIERTVSPPQSYEQYF TGTGCCAGTAGTATAGAAAGGACAGTCTCACCCCCACAATCCTACGAGCAGTACTTC
- TRBJ1-1 TRBV18 TRBD1 CASSPRDSNEAFF TGTGCCAGCTCCCCTAGGGACAGCAACGAAGCTTTCTTT
- TRBJ2-1 TRBV14 TRBD1 CASSLLGTGAYNEQFF TGTGCCAGCAGCCTCCTGGGGACAGGGGCCTACAATGAGCAGTTCTTC
- TRBJ2-3 TRBV4-2 - CASSQAKIATDTQYF TGTGCCAGCAGCCAAGCTAAAATCGCCACAGATACGCAGTATTTT
few TRBJ1-2 TRBV7-8 TRBD1 CASSSRDRSFGGYTF TGTGCCAGCAGCTCTAGGGACAGAAGTTTTGGGGGCTACACCTTC
- TRBJ2-2 TRBV7-3 TRBD1 CASSLTTGARTGELFF TGTGCCAGCAGCCTAACTACAGGGGCACGGACCGGGGAGCTGTTTTTT
once TRBJ2-5 TRBV10-3 - CAISGRLQETQYF TGTGCCATCAGTGGACGACTACAAGAGACCCAGTACTTC
- TRBJ1-6 TRBV7-9 - CASSFSRRRNSPLHF TGTGCCAGCAGCTTTTCTCGACGGAGAAATTCACCCCTCCACTTT
- TRBJ2-5 TRBV10-3 TRBD2 CAIASGGQETQYF TGTGCCATCGCTAGCGGGGGCCAAGAGACCCAGTACTTC
once TRBJ2-5 TRBV5-6 TRBD1 CASSLRQGASKTQYF TGTGCCAGCAGCTTGAGGCAGGGGGCGTCAAAGACCCAGTACTTC
- TRBJ2-3 TRBV4-3 - CASSQAGGRDTQYF TGCGCCAGCAGCCAAGCAGGGGGGAGGGATACGCAGTATTTT
few TRBJ2-2 TRBV29-1 TRBD2 CSGTSFHGELFF TGCAGCGGGACTAGTTTTCACGGGGAGCTGTTTTTT
- TRBJ2-1 TRBV9 TRBD2 CASNPWGEGIEQFF TGTGCCAGCAACCCCTGGGGGGAGGGGATTGAGCAGTTCTTC
- TRBJ1-6 TRBV11-2 - CATRQGNSPLHF TGTGCCACTCGGCAGGGTAATTCACCCCTCCACTTT
few TRBJ2-7 TRBV13 TRBD1 CASSHGGDRDSYEQYF TGTGCCAGCAGCCATGGAGGGGACAGGGACTCCTACGAGCAGTACTTC
few TRBJ2-7 TRBV7-2 - CASSPGYEQYF TGTGCCAGCAGCCCCGGGTACGAGCAGTACTTC